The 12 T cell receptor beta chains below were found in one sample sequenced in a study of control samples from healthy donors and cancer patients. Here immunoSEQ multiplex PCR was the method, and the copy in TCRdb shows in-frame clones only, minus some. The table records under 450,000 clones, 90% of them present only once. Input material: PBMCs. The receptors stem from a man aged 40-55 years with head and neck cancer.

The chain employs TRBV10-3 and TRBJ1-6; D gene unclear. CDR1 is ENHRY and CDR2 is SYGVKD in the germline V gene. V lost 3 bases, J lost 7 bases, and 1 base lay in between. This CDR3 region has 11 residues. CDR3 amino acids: CAISDNSPLHF. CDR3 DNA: TGTGCCATCAGTGACAATTCACCCCTCCACTTT.

In DNA, the CDR3 is TGTGCCAGCAGCTTAGACAGGAGAGAGACCCAGTACTTC. The encoded protein is CASSLDRRETQYF. The chain couples TRBV7-6 to TRBJ2-5; TRBD1 is a possible D gene (5 bases). The CDR3 covers 13 residues. The V gene's germline CDR1 is SGHVS and CDR2 FNYEAQ. V gave up 1 base and J gave up 4 bases, with 7 bases separating them.

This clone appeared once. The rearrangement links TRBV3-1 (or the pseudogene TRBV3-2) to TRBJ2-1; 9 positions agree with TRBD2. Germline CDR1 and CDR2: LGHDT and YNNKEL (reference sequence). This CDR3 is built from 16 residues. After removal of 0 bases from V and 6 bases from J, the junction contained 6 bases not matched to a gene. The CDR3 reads CASSQDRTSGFNEQFF. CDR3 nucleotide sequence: TGTGCCAGCAGCCAAGATCGAACTAGCGGGTTCAATGAGCAGTTCTTC.

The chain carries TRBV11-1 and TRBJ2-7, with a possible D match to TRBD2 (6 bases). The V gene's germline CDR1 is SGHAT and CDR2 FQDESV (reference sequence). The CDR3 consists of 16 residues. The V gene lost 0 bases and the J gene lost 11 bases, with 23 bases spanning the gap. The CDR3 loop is CASSLAGLLGGYSKYF. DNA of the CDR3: TGTGCCAGCAGCTTAGCGGGACTCCTTGGAGGGTATAGTAAGTACTTC.

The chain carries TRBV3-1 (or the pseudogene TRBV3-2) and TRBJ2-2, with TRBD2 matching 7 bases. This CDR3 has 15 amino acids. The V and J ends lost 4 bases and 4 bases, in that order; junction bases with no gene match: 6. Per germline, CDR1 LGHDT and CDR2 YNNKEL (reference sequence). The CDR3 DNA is TGTGCCAGCAGCCGCACTAGCGATGCCACCGGGGAGCTGTTTTTT. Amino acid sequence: CASSRTSDATGELFF.

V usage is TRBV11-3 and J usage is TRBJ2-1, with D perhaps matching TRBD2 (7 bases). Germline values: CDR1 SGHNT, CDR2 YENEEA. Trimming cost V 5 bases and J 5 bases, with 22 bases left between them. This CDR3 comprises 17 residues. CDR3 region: CASSPLYRGEGDNEQFF. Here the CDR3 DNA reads TGTGCCAGCAGCCCACTATATCGGGGGGAGGGGGACAATGAGCAGTTCTTC.

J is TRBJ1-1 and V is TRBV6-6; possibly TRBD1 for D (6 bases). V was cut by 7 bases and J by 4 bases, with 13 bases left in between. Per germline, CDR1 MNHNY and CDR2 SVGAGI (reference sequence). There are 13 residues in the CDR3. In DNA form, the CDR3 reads TGTGCCAGCACAGGGGAGTGGGGCACTGAAGCTTTCTTT. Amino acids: CASTGEWGTEAFF.

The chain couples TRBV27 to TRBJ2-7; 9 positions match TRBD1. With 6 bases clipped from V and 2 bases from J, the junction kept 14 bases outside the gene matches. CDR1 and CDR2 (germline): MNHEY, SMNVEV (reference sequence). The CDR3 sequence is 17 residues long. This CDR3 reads CASSPRDRAIPPYEQYF. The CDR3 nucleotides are TGTGCCAGCAGCCCCAGGGACAGGGCAATTCCTCCCTACGAGCAGTACTTC.

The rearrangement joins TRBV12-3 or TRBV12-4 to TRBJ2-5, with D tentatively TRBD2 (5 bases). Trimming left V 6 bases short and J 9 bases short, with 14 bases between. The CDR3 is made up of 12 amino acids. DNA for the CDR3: TGTGCCAGCAGCCCCCGTAGCGAAGCCCAGTACTTC. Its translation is CASSPRSEAQYF.

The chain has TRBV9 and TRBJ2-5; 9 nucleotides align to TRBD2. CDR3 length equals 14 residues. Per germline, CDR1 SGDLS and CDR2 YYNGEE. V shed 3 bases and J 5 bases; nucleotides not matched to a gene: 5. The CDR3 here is CASSEGGGVETQYF. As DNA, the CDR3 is TGTGCCAGCAGCGAAGGCGGGGGGGTGGAGACCCAGTACTTC.

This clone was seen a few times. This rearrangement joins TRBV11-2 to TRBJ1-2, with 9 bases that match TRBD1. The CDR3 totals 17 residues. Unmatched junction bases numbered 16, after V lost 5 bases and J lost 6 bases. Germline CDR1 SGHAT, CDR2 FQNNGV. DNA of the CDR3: TGTGCCAGCAGCGGAGCGGACAGGGGTTTGGTGTGGGATGGCTACACCTTC. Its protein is CASSGADRGLVWDGYTF.

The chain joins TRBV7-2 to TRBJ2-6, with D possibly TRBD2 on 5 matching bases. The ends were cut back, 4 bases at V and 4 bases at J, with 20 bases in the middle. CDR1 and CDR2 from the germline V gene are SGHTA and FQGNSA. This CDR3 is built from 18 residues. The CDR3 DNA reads TGTGCCAGCAGCTCCAAGGGAGCCCAGCGAATCGGGGCCAACGTCCTGACTTTC. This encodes CASSSKGAQRIGANVLTF. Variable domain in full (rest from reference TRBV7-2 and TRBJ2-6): GAGVSQSPSNKVTEKGKDVELRCDPISGHTALYWYRQSLGQGLEFLIYFQGNSAPDKSGLPSDRFSAERTGGSVSTLTIQRTQQEDSAVYLCASSSKGAQRIGANVLTFGAGSRLTVL.